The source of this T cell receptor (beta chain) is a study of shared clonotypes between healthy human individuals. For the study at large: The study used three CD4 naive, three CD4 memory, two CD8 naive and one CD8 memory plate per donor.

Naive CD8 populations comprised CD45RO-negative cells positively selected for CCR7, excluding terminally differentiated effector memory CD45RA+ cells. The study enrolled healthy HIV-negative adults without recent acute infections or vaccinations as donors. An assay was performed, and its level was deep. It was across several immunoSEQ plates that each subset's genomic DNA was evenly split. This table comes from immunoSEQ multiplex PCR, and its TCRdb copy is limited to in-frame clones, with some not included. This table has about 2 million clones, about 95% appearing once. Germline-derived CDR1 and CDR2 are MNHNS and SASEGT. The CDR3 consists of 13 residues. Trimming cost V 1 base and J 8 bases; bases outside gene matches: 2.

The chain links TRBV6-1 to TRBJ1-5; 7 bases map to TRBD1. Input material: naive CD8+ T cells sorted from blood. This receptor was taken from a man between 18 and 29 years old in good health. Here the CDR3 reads CASSEDRGEPQHF. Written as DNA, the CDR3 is TGTGCCAGCAGTGAAGACAGGGGTGAGCCCCAGCATTTT.